This T cell receptor (beta chain) derives from a study of post-analysis software for immune sequencing data. Prepared libraries of TCR beta cDNA carried unique molecular identifiers. TCRdb passed the PCR reads through MiXCR, listing each CDR3 protein once. Of approximately 360,000 distinct CDR3 sequences detected, around 33% appear once; the ten largest clones hold over 10%. The sample holds a few counts of this clonotype. The sequenced material came from blood. The receptor was derived from a girl aged 10 to 17 with multiple sclerosis.

The CDR3 spells CASSVGITYEQYF. DNA of the CDR3: TGTGCCAGCAGTGTTGGAATAACCTACGAGCAGTACTTC. The chain is built from TRBV2 and TRBJ2-4, with unresolved D. The J call is doubtful: the DNA matches TRBJ2-7 better. There are 13 residues in the CDR3. CDR1 SNHLY and CDR2 FYNNEI come from the germline V gene.